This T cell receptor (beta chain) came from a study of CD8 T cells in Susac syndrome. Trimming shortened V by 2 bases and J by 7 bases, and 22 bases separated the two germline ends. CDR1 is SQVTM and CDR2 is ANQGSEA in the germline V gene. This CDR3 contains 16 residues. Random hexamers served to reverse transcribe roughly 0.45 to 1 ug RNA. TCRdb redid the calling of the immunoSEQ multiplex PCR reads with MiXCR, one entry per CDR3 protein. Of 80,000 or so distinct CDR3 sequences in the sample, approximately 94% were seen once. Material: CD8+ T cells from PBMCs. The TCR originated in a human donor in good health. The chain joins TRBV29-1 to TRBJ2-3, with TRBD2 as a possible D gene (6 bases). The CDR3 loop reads CSVEWGRGVSFNTQYF. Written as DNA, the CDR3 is TGCAGCGTTGAATGGGGACGCGGGGTTTCGTTTAATACGCAGTATTTT.